The sequence of this T cell receptor beta chain was determined in a study of cytomegalovirus exposure and HLA in healthy donors. This clone appeared once. What it binds is unknown. Study outcomes and limitations: In a later analysis, TCR association rates varied by HLA locus: DRB1 most, HLA-C fewest.

Primers: 60 Vbeta forward and 13 Jbeta reverse. As processed by the authors: Later, some 75 million unique TCR beta chains were counted in an analysis, and about 12 million of them were shared. Assay: immunoSEQ multiplex PCR; the TCRdb copy retains only in-frame clones and omits some. V, J and clone size are those of that table, while D and trimming were read from the DNA. The sample includes 150,000 to 200,000 clones, over 65% seen only once; the top ten take approximately 0.092%. Sequencing used PBMCs. The sequence was collected from a boy aged 2 to 10 in good health and CMV-seronegative.

The CDR3 coding sequence is TGCAGTGCGCGGACTCACACTGAAGCTTTCTTT. Amino acids: CSARTHTEAFF. The rearrangement joins TRBV20-1 to TRBJ1-1; D is unresolved. Germline loops: CDR1 DFQATT, CDR2 SNEGSKA (reference sequence). V was shortened by 6 bases and J by 3 bases, with 8 bases between the two germline ends. This CDR3 spans 11 amino acids.